This T cell receptor (beta chain) was obtained from a study of T cell clonotyping in hematopoietic cell transplantation (TCRdb year 2021). Looking at the study overall: A total of roughly 130 blood samples were collected in the study from a few dozen consecutive transplant recipients and their related donors. Recruitment of patients ran from September 2015 to early 2017, and follow-up continued until late 2020 or until death.

Regarding this clone: Its antigen is currently not known. Base qualities are not recorded, but no much larger clone differs from it by a single base.

The junction shows trimming of 7 bases on V and 1 base on J, and the gene matches do not reach 4 bases of it. Measured from the cysteine to the phenylalanine, the CDR3 is 13 residues long. Kept here is only the CDR3 DNA, which spans 39 bases and is read in frame from base 1. The germline V gene supplies CDR1 SGHDT and CDR2 YYEEEE. Overall study outcomes, separate from this receptor: Recipient TCR diversity fell after transplant, with pathologically expanded clonotypes rising progressively from day 30 to day 180. Just a small fraction of recipient repertoires overlapped with donor repertoires, and more than 97% appeared de novo at the given depth. The sample size was limited, and because cells were not sorted, the contributions of CD4 and CD8 repertoires could not be separated. Inverse Simpson Index values from donors and from recipients before transplant predicted broader TCR repertoire diversity after transplant.

Related transplant donors provided blood samples for TCR beta sequencing. Using Nuclei Lysis Solution, genomic DNA was extracted from unfractionated peripheral blood mononuclear cells that were either fresh or cryopreserved. The immunoSEQ assay, a bias-controlled multiplex PCR using V- and J-specific primers, was used to amplify TCR beta CDR3 regions from genomic DNA. A second PCR step added a proprietary barcode and Illumina adapter sequences to the CDR3 amplicons. An Illumina MiSeq instrument was used for sequencing of the CDR3 libraries. Regarding the original processing steps: Export and quality control were performed with immunoSEQ Analyzer 3.0, and downstream analyses were performed with R Bioconductor and Immunarch. Repertoire metrics were calculated using only productive rearrangements within the normalized downsampled data set. Pathologically expanded clonotypes were defined as those larger than 5 templates in the normalized cohort. Repertoire diversity was measured with the Inverse Simpson Index. To capture all clonotypes, CMV-specificity analyses were performed on the non-normalized data set. TCRdb holds this immuneACCESS table with in-frame rearrangements only. Some clones are missing; in checked studies, unresolved V genes explain under half, and the rest has no known cause. The D gene and trimming were derived from the DNA, and the V and J assignments and clone size from that table. The sample table contains fewer than 70,000 clones; only one count was recorded for around 94% of them. In total, the top ten clones hold about 1.5% of the sample.

The sequence derives from a middle-aged man in good health. Some clones in this sample may be carry-over from other donors' samples. The receptor chain draws on TRBV5-6 and TRBJ2-5, and TRBD2 aligns with 7 junction nucleotides. The material sequenced was peripheral blood mononuclear cells. The DNA sequence follows: TGTGCCAGCTCACGGGGGGTCCAAGAGACCCAGTACTTC. Its protein reads: CASSRGVQETQYF. Reference TRBV5-6 and TRBJ2-5 proteins supply the regions before and after the CDR3; the full variable domain is: DAGVTQSPTHLIKTRGQQVTLRCSPKSGHDTVSWYQQALGQGPQFIFQYYEEEERQRGNFPDRFSGHQFPNYSSELNVNALLLGDSALYLCASSRGVQETQYFGPGTRLLVL.